This T cell receptor beta chain was sequenced during a study of T-cell memory formation after mild COVID-19. Study overall: TCR clusters largely stayed donor specific.

TCRdb independently ran MiXCR on the 5' RACE reads; one entry per CDR3 protein. This repertoire shows approximately 410,000 distinct CDR3 sequences, around a quarter found once; its top ten account for roughly 14%. This clonotype was counted between two and nine times. The CDR3 sequence is 15 residues long. Germline loops: CDR1 SEHNR, CDR2 FQNEAQ (reference sequence). V lost 5 bases to trimming and J lost 4 bases; unmatched junction nucleotides: 9. The sample was PBMCs or a T cell subset sorted from them (not recorded which). The receptor's source is an adult woman who had mild COVID-19 (a few samples of this study predate the infection). Cell type and time point are not known. The chain employs TRBV7-9 and TRBJ2-5; 8 bases align to TRBD1. The CDR3 DNA follows: TGTGCCAGCAGCGACCGGGCAGGGGGCACAGAGACCCAGTACTTC. Residues: CASSDRAGGTETQYF.